A few counts support the clone carrying this T cell receptor (beta chain). The antigen remains undetermined. PCR amplification relied on 60 Vbeta primers (plus 13 Jbeta primers). Libraries were prepared by immunoSEQ multiplex PCR; TCRdb keeps only in-frame clonotypes and omits some of them. Counted here are 150,000 to 200,000 clones, around 75% occurring once; the ten biggest clones make up approximately 1.4%. The data were taken from a study of cytomegalovirus exposure and HLA in healthy donors. This CDR3 is 15 amino acids long. Germline CDR1 and CDR2: ENHRY and SYGVKD. Losses at the gene ends were 2 bases for V and 5 bases for J; bases not matched to a gene: 3. Study findings and constraints: Serostatus for CMV was the only available immune exposure information. It has been reported that TCR beta sequences accurately predicted the HLA-A and HLA-B alleles of most subjects. Three CMV-associated chains proved CMV antigen-specific in vitro.

Sequenced input: PBMCs. The clonotype comes from a woman between 50 and 59 years old in good health and CMV-seronegative. This sequence joins TRBV10-3 and TRBJ2-1, with 10 nucleotides matching TRBD2. CDR3 in DNA: TGTGCCATCAGTGAGGGACTAGCGGAACACAATGAGCAGTTCTTC. As protein: CAISEGLAEHNEQFF.